The present T cell receptor (beta chain) was sequenced within a study of shared clonotypes between healthy human individuals. With 6 bases clipped from V and 4 bases from J, the junction kept 1 base outside the gene matches. Germline V lookup: CDR1 MRHNA, CDR2 SNTAGT. The CDR3 is made up of 13 amino acids. Some clones are missing from TCRdb's copy, which holds only in-frame ones; the method was immunoSEQ multiplex PCR. In the table there are about 520,000 clones, 78% of which are singletons. This TCR was recovered from a woman aged 40 to 49 in good health. Some clones in this sample may be carry-over from other donors' samples. The gene calls are TRBV6-4 and TRBJ2-3; 10 nucleotides line up with TRBD1. The source material was PBMCs. The CDR3 is CASRGQGPDTQYF. CDR3 DNA: TGTGCCAGCAGGGGACAGGGGCCAGATACGCAGTATTTT.